These 31 T cell receptor beta chains were sequenced from one sample in a study of OX40 agonist ivuxolimab in advanced cancers. Libraries were built with the immunoSEQ multiplex PCR assay. Entries here come from immuneACCESS through TCRdb and include only in-frame sequences with V and J called. Some clones fail to appear in such tables; in the studies checked, an unresolved V gene covers under half of the shortfall, and the cause of the remainder is unknown. The sample profile shows about 50,000 clones; about four fifths of them were found once. The top ten constitute less than 4% of the sample. The sequencing used CD4+ or CD8+ T cells sorted from blood, collected in a trial of the OX40 agonist ivuxolimab. Every receptor here comes from an adult with an advanced solid tumor such as melanoma, head and neck, liver or kidney cancer.

The chain joins TRBV7-3 to TRBJ2-1; 7 bases map to TRBD1. This CDR3 region has 15 residues. Looked up from germline, CDR1 is SGHTA and CDR2 is FQGTGA. J was trimmed by 10 bases and V by 0 bases; bases with no gene match: 9. This CDR3 is CASSLTLGDSSEQFF. The CDR3 region has the DNA TGTGCCAGCAGCTTAACGTTAGGGGACAGCTCGGAGCAGTTCTTC.

The rearrangement links TRBV6-1 to TRBJ2-7, with D hard to call. The germline V gene has CDR1 MNHNS and CDR2 SASEGT. V was cut by 7 bases and J by 6 bases, with 10 bases left in between. The CDR3 extends over 11 amino acids. DNA for the CDR3: TGTGCCAGCACCCATGGTGGCGAGCAGTACTTC. Translated, it gives CASTHGGEQYF.

The chain carries TRBV5-5 and TRBJ1-2; D is perhaps TRBD1 (6 bases). The germline CDR1 and CDR2 sequences are SGHKS and YYEKEE (reference sequence). Trimming stripped 1 base from V and 6 bases from J, with 10 bases between. This CDR3 comprises 13 residues. CDR3 bases: TGTGCCAGCAGCTTGAAGGGGGGACATGGCTACACCTTC. This sequence encodes CASSLKGGHGYTF.

The chain employs TRBV6-5 and TRBJ1-2; D is unclear. The germline CDR1 and CDR2 sequences are MNHEY and SVGAGI. Trimming took 7 bases from V and 3 from J, leaving 12 bases between them. The CDR3 is 13 residues long. The CDR3 is CASKERSHYGYTF. The CDR3, as DNA: TGTGCCAGCAAGGAGAGGTCTCACTATGGCTACACCTTC.

This sequence joins TRBV6-1 and TRBJ1-1; 7 nucleotides align to TRBD1. In germline, CDR1 is MNHNS, CDR2 SASEGT. Trimming at V came to 8 bases and at J to 10 bases, leaving 10 bases not matched to a gene. This CDR3 is built from 12 residues. The CDR3 nucleotides read TGTGCCAGCGGGGACAGCCTCCTCTTAGCTTTCTTT. It is translated as CASGDSLLLAFF.

This rearrangement joins TRBV5-4 to TRBJ1-4; D is unresolved. V was clipped by 2 bases and J by 7 bases, with 9 bases between them. The CDR3 sequence is 13 residues long. Germline V gene data show CDR1 as SGHNT and CDR2 as YYREEE (reference sequence). The CDR3 loop is CASSFWEGEKLFF. The CDR3 coding sequence is TGTGCCAGCAGCTTCTGGGAGGGTGAAAAACTGTTTTTT.

The V gene is TRBV4-3, the J gene TRBJ1-2; D is unclear. The V and J ends lost 0 bases and 0 bases respectively, with 8 bases between them. CDR3 length equals 15 residues. Germline V gene data show CDR1 as LGHNA and CDR2 as YSLEER. The CDR3 region has the DNA TGCGCCAGCAGCCAAGAAACCGCCCCTAACTATGGCTACACCTTC. As protein: CASSQETAPNYGYTF.

The genes are TRBV10-3 and TRBJ2-1; D may correspond to TRBD1 or TRBD2 (5 bases each). V was clipped by 4 bases and J by 7 bases, with 8 bases between them. CDR3 length: 12 residues. Germline V gene sequence: CDR1 ENHRY, CDR2 SYGVKD. The CDR3 loop is CAISGGGNEQFF. The CDR3 nucleotides are TGTGCCATCAGTGGGGGCGGGAATGAGCAGTTCTTC.

V and J are TRBV19 and TRBJ2-2; perhaps TRBD2 as D (5 bases). The CDR3 is 15 residues long. Germline CDR1 is LNHDA and CDR2 is SQIVND (reference sequence). V was trimmed by 5 bases and J by 5 bases, leaving 15 bases between them. In nucleotides, the CDR3 is TGTGCCAGTAGTGGCCGGGGTAGCCGGACCGGGGAGCTGTTTTTT. Translated, it gives CASSGRGSRTGELFF.

The genes are TRBV11-2 and TRBJ2-7; D tentatively reads TRBD1 or TRBD2 (5 bases each). V was cut by 4 bases and J by 4 bases, with 20 bases left in between. The CDR3 spans 16 residues. The V gene's germline CDR1 is SGHAT and CDR2 FQNNGV. The CDR3 sequence: CASSSRRGLGVYEQYF. Written as DNA, the CDR3 is TGTGCCAGCAGCTCAAGACGAGGGTTGGGGGTATACGAGCAGTACTTC.

This clone has just one count. CDR3 region: CASSLGISNQPQHF. DNA of the CDR3: TGTGCCAGCAGCTTGGGCATTAGCAATCAGCCCCAGCATTTT. This chain joins TRBV5-6 and TRBJ1-5, with D unclear. The CDR3 length is 14 residues. V gave up 0 bases and J gave up 0 bases, with 4 bases separating them. Germline assignment: CDR1 SGHDT and CDR2 YYEEEE.

V gene TRBV27 combines with J gene TRBJ1-2, with 9 positions matching TRBD1. V was clipped by 6 bases and J by 7 bases; unmatched bases: 9. The germline V gene encodes CDR1 MNHEY and CDR2 SMNVEV (reference sequence). CDR3 length equals 14 residues. The DNA of the CDR3 is TGTGCCAGCAGCCGGGACAGGGTGGGATCTGGCTACACCTTC. Its protein is CASSRDRVGSGYTF.

V gene TRBV19 combines with J gene TRBJ1-2, with D perhaps TRBD1 (6 bases). Trimming left V 5 bases short and J 5 bases short, with 12 bases between. The CDR3 loop spans 13 amino acids. Germline loops: CDR1 LNHDA, CDR2 SQIVND (reference sequence). CDR3 nucleotide sequence: TGTGCCAGTAGTCCGCCCGACAGGTATGGCTACACCTTC. Translation gives CASSPPDRYGYTF.

This chain joins TRBV11-1 and TRBJ2-2; 8 bases are shared with TRBD1. Germline values: CDR1 SGHAT, CDR2 FQDESV (reference sequence). Germline trimming cut 3 bases from V and 4 bases from J; bases unmatched to any gene: 7. The length of the CDR3 is 16 residues. The CDR3 loop is CASSLRTGPGTGELFF. In nucleotides, the CDR3 is TGTGCCAGCAGCTTGAGGACAGGGCCGGGCACCGGGGAGCTGTTTTTT.

The chain recombines TRBV18 with TRBJ1-2; 7 bases line up with TRBD1. Looked up from germline, CDR1 is KGHSH and CDR2 is LQKENI. The CDR3 has 15 amino acids. V lost 3 bases and J lost 1; bases outside the gene matches: 5. The CDR3 DNA follows: TGTGCCAGCTCACCCCCGGGACAGTATAACTATGGCTACACCTTC. It translates to CASSPPGQYNYGYTF.

This clone was observed once. The rearrangement uses TRBV7-9 and TRBJ1-2; D is unclear. This CDR3 has 15 amino acids. Trimming took off 2 bases at V and 1 base at J, with 11 bases between the two ends. CDR1 is SEHNR, CDR2 FQNEAQ, per germline (reference sequence). The CDR3 bases are TGTGCCAGCAGCTTAAGTCAGGTTCTTAACTATGGCTACACCTTC. It yields the protein CASSLSQVLNYGYTF.

The chain has TRBV6-5 and TRBJ2-7; D gene ambiguous. V lost 0 bases and J 3 bases, leaving 12 bases between the germline ends. In germline, CDR1 is MNHEY, CDR2 SVGAGI. The CDR3 totals 15 residues. The CDR3 reads CASSYSKGTYYEQYF. DNA of the CDR3: TGTGCCAGCAGTTACTCGAAGGGAACCTACTACGAGCAGTACTTC.

The genes are TRBV5-1 and TRBJ1-1, with D possibly TRBD1 on 5 matching bases. The germline V gene encodes CDR1 SGHRS and CDR2 YFSETQ. The CDR3 is made up of 13 amino acids. Trimming removed 2 bases at V and 5 bases at J, with 10 bases between. CDR3 coding DNA: TGCGCCAGCAGCTTAAGGGGCAAGACTGAAGCTTTCTTT. It specifies CASSLRGKTEAFF.

The rearrangement uses TRBV5-1 and TRBJ2-3, with D perhaps assigned TRBD1 or TRBD2 (5 bases each). Germline lookup yields CDR1 SGHRS and CDR2 YFSETQ. The V end was cut by 0 bases, the J end by 0 bases, with 11 bases between. The length of the CDR3 is 16 residues. CDR3 in amino acids: CASSLVAGSSTDTQYF. CDR3 sequence (DNA): TGCGCCAGCAGCTTGGTGGCAGGGAGTAGCACAGATACGCAGTATTTT.

The V call is TRBV9, the J call TRBJ2-3; D gene unclear. Germline CDR1 and CDR2: SGDLS and YYNGEE. The V end lost 0 bases, the J end lost 4 bases, and 12 bases lay between the germline ends. The CDR3 extends over 15 amino acids. The CDR3 sequence: CASSVGASPADTQYF. The CDR3, as DNA: TGTGCCAGCAGCGTAGGAGCCTCTCCCGCAGATACGCAGTATTTT.

J is TRBJ1-2 and V is TRBV5-6, with 7 positions matching TRBD1. V was pared by 2 bases and J by 8 bases, with 9 bases of the junction left unmatched. The germline gives CDR1 SGHDT, CDR2 YYEEEE. This CDR3 is built from 14 residues. The CDR3 protein is CASSFLQGMWGYTF. The CDR3 coding sequence is TGTGCCAGCAGCTTTTTACAGGGGATGTGGGGCTACACCTTC.

The gene calls are TRBV4-2 and TRBJ1-5, with TRBD1 matching over 7 bases. With V trimmed by 0 bases and J by 5 bases, 7 bases remained unmatched. This CDR3 spans 16 amino acids. Germline CDR1 LGHNA, CDR2 YNFKEQ. CDR3 sequence reads: CASSQDPGGNDQPQHF. CDR3 nucleotides: TGTGCCAGCAGCCAAGATCCAGGGGGGAACGATCAGCCCCAGCATTTT.

The V gene is TRBV5-4, the J gene TRBJ2-3, with a possible D match to TRBD2 (5 bases). Germline CDR1 and CDR2: SGHNT and YYREEE (reference sequence). The V gene lost 2 bases and the J gene lost 1 base, with 5 bases spanning the gap. CDR3 size: 13 residues. CDR3 sequence: CASSLAGTDTQYF. The CDR3 DNA reads as TGTGCCAGCAGCTTAGCGGGCACAGATACGCAGTATTTT.

The chain joins TRBV7-8 to TRBJ1-1; D is possibly TRBD1 (5 bases). This CDR3 region has 13 residues. Germline loops: CDR1 SGHVS, CDR2 FQNEAQ. V was shortened by 4 bases and J by 3 bases, with 9 bases between the two germline ends. CDR3 protein: CASSSDTHTEAFF. In DNA form, the CDR3 reads TGTGCCAGCAGCTCGGACACCCACACTGAAGCTTTCTTT.

This clone was detected once. The gene calls are TRBV5-1 and TRBJ1-1; a weak D match, TRBD1 (5 bases). With 4 bases removed from V and 1 base from J, the gap between germline ends came to 11 bases. Germline CDR1 reads SGHRS; CDR2 reads YFSETQ. The CDR3 has 14 amino acids. CDR3 residues: CASSVSDRNTEAFF. In nucleotides, the CDR3 is TGCGCCAGCAGCGTATCCGACAGGAACACTGAAGCTTTCTTT.

The V and J genes are TRBV7-9 and TRBJ1-1; tentative D call: TRBD1 (6 bases). This CDR3 region has 14 residues. Germline CDR1 and CDR2: SEHNR and FQNEAQ (reference sequence). Trimming removed 0 bases at V and 1 base at J, with 6 bases between. The CDR3 reads CASSLAGGNTEAFF. In DNA form, the CDR3 reads TGTGCCAGCAGCTTAGCAGGGGGGAACACTGAAGCTTTCTTT.

This chain connects TRBV7-9 to TRBJ2-7; TRBD2 might be the D (6 bases). The ends were cut back, 1 base at V and 9 bases at J, with 13 bases in the middle. Per the germline V gene, CDR1 is SEHNR and CDR2 is FQNEAQ (reference sequence). The CDR3 is 13 residues long. CDR3 sequence: CASSLVEEGRQYF. The DNA of the CDR3 is TGTGCCAGCAGCTTAGTAGAGGAGGGGAGGCAGTACTTC.

V usage is TRBV5-1 and J usage is TRBJ1-4; no definite D call. The CDR3 spans 14 residues. V was trimmed by 6 bases and J by 4 bases, leaving 13 bases between them. CDR1 and CDR2 from the germline V gene are SGHRS and YFSETQ. The CDR3, as DNA: TGCGCCAGCACCAACGGGCCTAGTAATGAAAAACTGTTTTTT. It yields the protein CASTNGPSNEKLFF. The variable domain in full, with the rest retrieved from reference TRBV5-1 and TRBJ1-4, is KAGVTQTPRYLIKTRGQQVTLSCSPISGHRSVSWYQQTPGQGLQFLFEYFSETQRNKGNFPGRFSGRQFSNSRSEMNVSTLELGDSALYLCASTNGPSNEKLFFGSGTQLSVL.

Concerning this clone: The same CDR3 can be traced to other DNA sequences in this sample. This chain links TRBV5-1 with TRBJ1-1; D perhaps matches TRBD1 (5 bases). Germline CDR1 SGHRS, CDR2 YFSETQ. V lost 0 bases to trimming and J lost 2 bases, with 8 bases between them. The CDR3 has 14 amino acids. The CDR3 bases are TGCGCCAGCAGCTTGGCGGGGGGTAACACTGAAGCTTTCTTT. Protein sequence: CASSLAGGNTEAFF. Full variable domain (remainder filled in from reference TRBV5-1 and TRBJ1-1): KAGVTQTPRYLIKTRGQQVTLSCSPISGHRSVSWYQQTPGQGLQFLFEYFSETQRNKGNFPGRFSGRQFSNSRSEMNVSTLELGDSALYLCASSLAGGNTEAFFGQGTRLTVV.

The chain employs TRBV7-2 and TRBJ1-2; 9 bases fit TRBD1. V lost 3 bases, J lost 5 bases, and 1 base stayed unmatched. Germline CDR1 and CDR2: SGHTA and FQGNSA. This CDR3 region has 13 residues. CDR3: CASSLGTGYGYTF. CDR3 DNA: TGTGCCAGCAGCTTGGGGACAGGGTATGGCTACACCTTC.

This rearrangement joins TRBV5-5 to TRBJ2-7, with D unclear. V lost 0 bases, J lost 2 bases, and 12 bases lay in between. This CDR3 has 15 amino acids. CDR1 SGHKS and CDR2 YYEKEE come from the germline V gene (reference sequence). In DNA, the CDR3 is TGTGCCAGCAGCTTGGAGGCAGCCCTTGCCTACGAGCAGTACTTC. It translates to CASSLEAALAYEQYF.